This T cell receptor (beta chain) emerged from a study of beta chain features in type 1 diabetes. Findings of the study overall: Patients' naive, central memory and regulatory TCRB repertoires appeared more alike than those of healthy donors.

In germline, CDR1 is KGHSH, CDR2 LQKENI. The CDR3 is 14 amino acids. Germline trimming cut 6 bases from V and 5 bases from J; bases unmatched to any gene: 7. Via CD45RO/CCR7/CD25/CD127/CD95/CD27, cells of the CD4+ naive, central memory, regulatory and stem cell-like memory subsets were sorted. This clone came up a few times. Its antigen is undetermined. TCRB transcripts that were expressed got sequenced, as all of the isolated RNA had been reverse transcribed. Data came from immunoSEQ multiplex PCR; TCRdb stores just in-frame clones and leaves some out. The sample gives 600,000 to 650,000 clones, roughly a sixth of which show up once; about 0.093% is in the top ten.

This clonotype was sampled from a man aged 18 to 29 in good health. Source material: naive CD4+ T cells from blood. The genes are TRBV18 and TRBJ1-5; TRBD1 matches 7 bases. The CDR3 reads CASSLGQVDQPQHF. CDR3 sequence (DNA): TGTGCCAGCTCCCTCGGACAGGTCGATCAGCCCCAGCATTTT. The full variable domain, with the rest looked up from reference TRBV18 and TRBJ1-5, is NAGVMQNPRHLVRRRGQEARLRCSPMKGHSHVYWYRQLPEEGLKFMVYLQKENIIDESGMPKERFSAEFPKEGPSILRIQQVVRGDSAAYFCASSLGQVDQPQHFGDGTRLSIL.